Listed here is a single TCR beta chain. The source of the sample is a study of blood T cell repertoires in COVID-19. The CDR3 consists of 15 residues. V was cut by 2 bases and J by 4 bases, with 14 bases left in between. Germline V gives CDR1 MNHEY, CDR2 SMNVEV (reference sequence). TCRdb keeps only in-frame clones here, not all; method: immunoSEQ multiplex PCR. Seen here are more than 400,000 clones, roughly 87% observed once, and the top ten hold about 0.65%. The sequenced material came from PBMCs or T cells enriched from blood (not recorded which). This chain uses TRBV27 with TRBJ1-2; D is possibly TRBD1 (6 bases). The sequence was collected from a woman aged 18 to 35 who had recovered from COVID-19. The CDR3 DNA reads TGTGCCAGCAGTTTACGGGGGGGCGGTAGCTATGGCTACACCTTC. Translation: CASSLRGGGSYGYTF.